This entry lists 4 T cell receptor beta chains sequenced from one sample in a study of cytomegalovirus exposure and HLA in healthy donors. Use of 60 Vbeta and 13 Jbeta primers characterized the PCR. Measured with immunoSEQ multiplex PCR; TCRdb has only the in-frame clones, and not every one. The sample carries roughly 120,000 clones, 60% to 85% recorded once. Sequences were obtained from PBMCs. All receptors come from a middle-aged man in good health and CMV-seropositive.

This clone has just one count. J is TRBJ1-1 and V is TRBV5-1; D may be TRBD1 (5 bases). This CDR3 is 15 amino acids long. Trimming cost V 0 bases and J 4 bases, with 13 bases left between them. CDR1 is SGHRS, CDR2 YFSETQ, per germline. For the CDR3, the DNA is TGCGCCAGCAGCTTGGCCTTGGGGCGGAGCACTGAAGCTTTCTTT. Protein sequence: CASSLALGRSTEAFF.

The chain has TRBV2 and TRBJ1-3; TRBD1 is a possible D gene (6 bases). V dropped 6 bases and J dropped 0 bases, with 12 bases sitting between them. This CDR3 has 15 amino acids. The germline CDR1 and CDR2 sequences are SNHLY and FYNNEI. CDR3 bases: TGTGCCAGCAGGAGAGAACAGGGCTCTGGAAACACCATATATTTT. It encodes CASRREQGSGNTIYF.

This clone was recorded a few times. The chain is built from TRBV6-5 and TRBJ1-2, with TRBD1 matching over 10 bases. This CDR3 has 15 amino acids. The germline CDR1 and CDR2 sequences are MNHEY and SVGAGI. Unmatched junction bases numbered 3, after V lost 1 base and J lost 4 bases. This CDR3 reads CASSYLGTGVYGYTF. The CDR3 DNA reads TGTGCCAGCAGTTACTTGGGGACAGGGGTCTATGGCTACACCTTC.

The chain links TRBV2 to TRBJ1-6, with TRBD1 matching over 8 bases. CDR1 and CDR2 from the germline V gene are SNHLY and FYNNEI. V lost 4 bases and J lost 10; bases outside the gene matches: 6. The CDR3 is 14 residues long. DNA of the CDR3: TGTGCCAGCAGTGGGCAGGGGGCAGGATCACCCCTCCACTTT. Translating gives CASSGQGAGSPLHF.